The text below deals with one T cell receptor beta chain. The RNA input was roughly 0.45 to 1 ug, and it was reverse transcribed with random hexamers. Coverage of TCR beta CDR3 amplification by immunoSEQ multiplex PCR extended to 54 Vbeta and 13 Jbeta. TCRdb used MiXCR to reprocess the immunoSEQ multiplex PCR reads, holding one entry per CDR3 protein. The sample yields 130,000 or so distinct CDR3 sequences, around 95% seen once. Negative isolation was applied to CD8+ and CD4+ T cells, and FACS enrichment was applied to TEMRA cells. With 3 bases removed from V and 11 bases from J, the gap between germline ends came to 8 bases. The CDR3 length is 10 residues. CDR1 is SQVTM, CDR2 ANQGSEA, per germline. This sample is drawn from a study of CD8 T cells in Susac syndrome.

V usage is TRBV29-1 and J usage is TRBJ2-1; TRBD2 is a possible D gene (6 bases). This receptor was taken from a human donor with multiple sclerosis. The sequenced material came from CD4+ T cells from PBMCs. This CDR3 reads CSVDLAKQFF. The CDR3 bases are TGCAGCGTTGACCTAGCGAAGCAGTTCTTC.